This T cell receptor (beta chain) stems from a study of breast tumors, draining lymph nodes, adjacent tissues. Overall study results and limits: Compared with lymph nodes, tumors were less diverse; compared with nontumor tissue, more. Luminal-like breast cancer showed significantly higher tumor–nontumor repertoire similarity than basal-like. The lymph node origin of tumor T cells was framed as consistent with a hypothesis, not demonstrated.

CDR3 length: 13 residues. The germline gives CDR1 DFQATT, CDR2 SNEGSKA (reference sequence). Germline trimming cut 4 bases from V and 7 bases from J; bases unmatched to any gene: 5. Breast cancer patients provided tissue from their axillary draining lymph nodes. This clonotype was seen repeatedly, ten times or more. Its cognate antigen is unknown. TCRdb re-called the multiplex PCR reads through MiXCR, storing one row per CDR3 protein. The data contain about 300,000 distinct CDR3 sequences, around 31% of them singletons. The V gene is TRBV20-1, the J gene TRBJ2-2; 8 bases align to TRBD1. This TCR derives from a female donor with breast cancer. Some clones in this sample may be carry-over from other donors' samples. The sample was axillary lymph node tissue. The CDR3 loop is CSAIRQGHGELFF. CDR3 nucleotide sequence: TGCAGTGCTATCCGACAGGGGCACGGGGAGCTGTTTTTT.